What follows are 7 T cell receptor beta chains derived from one specimen sequenced in a study of shared clonotypes between healthy human individuals. Profiling relied on immunoSEQ multiplex PCR, and the TCRdb table lists in-frame clones only, not all of them. Altogether around 690,000 clones are present, 90% being singletons, with the ten largest covering more than 30%. The sample consisted of memory CD8+ T cells from PBMCs. This sample's subset: CD45RO+ cells pooled with CCR7-negative TemRA cells. The source is a man aged 18-30 years in good health. Some clones in this sample may be carry-over from other donors' samples.

Details on this clone: The sample contains more than one DNA sequence encoding this CDR3. The chain uses TRBV29-1 and TRBJ2-7, with D possibly matching TRBD2 (5 bases). The CDR3 has 12 residues. Looked up from germline, CDR1 is SQVTM and CDR2 is ANQGSEA. V was shortened by 4 bases and J by 4 bases, with 11 bases between the two germline ends. The CDR3 sequence is CSVVASGYEQYF. CDR3 DNA: TGCAGCGTTGTGGCCAGCGGTTACGAGCAGTACTTC.

V usage is TRBV10-3 and J usage is TRBJ2-7, with D tentatively TRBD1 (5 bases). V dropped 0 bases and J dropped 0 bases, with 9 bases sitting between them. This CDR3 region has 15 residues. Germline loops: CDR1 ENHRY, CDR2 SYGVKD. The CDR3 protein is CAISESIGDSYEQYF. In nucleotides, the CDR3 is TGTGCCATCAGTGAGTCGATAGGGGACTCCTACGAGCAGTACTTC.

J is TRBJ1-5 and V is TRBV7-2, with TRBD1 matching over 7 bases. After removal of 1 base from V and 2 bases from J, the junction contained 5 bases not matched to a gene. Germline V gene data show CDR1 as SGHTA and CDR2 as FQGNSA. The CDR3 runs 16 residues. The CDR3 reads CASSLERGLGNQPQHF. In nucleotides, the CDR3 is TGTGCCAGCAGCTTAGAAAGGGGGCTGGGCAATCAGCCCCAGCATTTT. Full variable domain (outside the CDR3, taken from reference TRBV7-2 and TRBJ1-5): GAGVSQSPSNKVTEKGKDVELRCDPISGHTALYWYRQSLGQGLEFLIYFQGNSAPDKSGLPSDRFSAERTGGSVSTLTIQRTQQEDSAVYLCASSLERGLGNQPQHFGDGTRLSIL.

A remark on this clone: Other DNA variants within this sample encode the same CDR3. The CDR3 DNA reads as TGTGCCAGCAGTGAATTGGGACAGGGTTACGAGCAGTACTTC. Its protein is CASSELGQGYEQYF. The chain has TRBV6-1 and TRBJ2-7; TRBD1 aligns across 9 bases. V lost 2 bases to trimming and J lost 4 bases; unmatched junction nucleotides: 3. The CDR3 has 14 amino acids. CDR1 is MNHNS and CDR2 is SASEGT in the germline V gene.

The V and J genes are TRBV27 and TRBJ2-7; D remains unclear. Between the trimmed V and J ends, which lost 2 bases and 2 bases, there was a span of 10 bases. The CDR3 is 14 amino acids. Germline V lookup: CDR1 MNHEY, CDR2 SMNVEV (reference sequence). The CDR3 region is CASSLIGPTYEQYF. CDR3 DNA sequence: TGTGCCAGCAGTTTAATAGGGCCCACCTACGAGCAGTACTTC.

The gene calls are TRBV5-4 and TRBJ2-7; TRBD1 or TRBD2 may be the D gene (6 bases each). The CDR3 is 18 amino acids. Trimming shortened V by 0 bases and J by 4 bases, and 23 bases separated the two germline ends. From germline, CDR1 is SGHNT and CDR2 YYREEE (reference sequence). The chain's CDR3 is CASSLAHERWGALYEQYF. CDR3 nucleotide sequence: TGTGCCAGCAGCTTGGCGCACGAAAGGTGGGGGGCCCTTTACGAGCAGTACTTC.

The genes are TRBV27 and TRBJ2-7; no firm D call. V was cut by 5 bases and J by 7 bases, with 18 bases left in between. Per the germline V gene, CDR1 is MNHEY and CDR2 is SMNVEV (reference sequence). The CDR3 covers 14 residues. CDR3 loop: CASSPITKGWEQYF. CDR3 DNA sequence: TGTGCCAGCAGTCCTATAACCAAGGGATGGGAGCAGTACTTC.